These T cell receptor beta chains were read from a single sample in a study of cytomegalovirus exposure and HLA in healthy donors. Data came from immunoSEQ multiplex PCR; TCRdb stores just in-frame clones and leaves some out. The repertoire holds more than 95,000 clones, less than 80% seen once, with around 10% in the top ten. The sequenced sample was PBMCs. The receptor source for this set is a woman aged 50 to 60 in good health and CMV-seropositive. CDR3s include the opening cysteine and the closing phenylalanine or tryptophan. D genes are given only for firm matches. Clone size is given for some rows only: seen once, a few or many times, or a class if the clone is expanded.

j_call d_call clone_size v_call cdr3_aa cdr3_nt
TRBJ2-1 TRBD2 . TRBV15 CATSRVGTSGGYNEQFF TGTGCCACCAGCAGAGTGGGGACTAGCGGGGGCTACAATGAGCAGTTCTTC
TRBJ1-1 . . TRBV27 CATSEYGVRNTEAFF TGTGCCACCTCCGAGTACGGGGTCCGGAACACTGAAGCTTTCTTT
TRBJ1-5 . . TRBV19 CASSIGGAGSNQPQHF TGTGCCAGTAGTATAGGTGGGGCGGGGAGCAATCAGCCCCAGCATTTT
TRBJ1-1 TRBD1 . TRBV19 CASAEGAVNTEAFF TGTGCCAGCGCCGAGGGGGCGGTGAACACTGAAGCTTTCTTT
TRBJ1-5 TRBD1 . TRBV4-1 CASSQDGDRGPSNQPQHF TGCGCCAGCAGCCAAGATGGGGACAGGGGGCCTAGCAATCAGCCCCAGCATTTT
TRBJ2-7 . . TRBV18 CASSPPESSYEQYF TGTGCCAGCTCACCACCGGAGAGCTCCTACGAGCAGTACTTC
TRBJ1-4 TRBD1 . TRBV5-8 CASSMGQGANEKLFF TGTGCCAGCAGCATGGGACAGGGGGCTAATGAAAAACTGTTTTTT
TRBJ2-6 . . TRBV27 CASSFFPRSGANVLTF TGTGCCAGCAGTTTTTTCCCCCGCTCTGGGGCCAACGTCCTGACTTTC
TRBJ2-3 . . TRBV5-5 CASSEPTGSTDTQYF TGTGCCAGCAGCGAACCGACAGGAAGCACAGATACGCAGTATTTT
TRBJ2-5 . once TRBV14 CASSQGTGPQETQYF TGTGCCAGCAGCCAAGGCACAGGGCCTCAAGAGACCCAGTACTTC
TRBJ2-5 . . TRBV19 CASSIGWGQRSEETQYF TGTGCCAGTAGTATAGGGTGGGGACAACGCTCCGAAGAGACCCAGTACTTC
TRBJ2-1 TRBD2 . TRBV4-3 CASSQRLAGGPYNEQFF TGCGCCAGCAGCCAAAGACTAGCGGGGGGGCCCTACAATGAGCAGTTCTTC
TRBJ1-6 TRBD1 . TRBV12-5 CASGLSGQYNSPLHF TGTGCTAGTGGTCTCTCGGGACAGTATAATTCACCCCTCCACTTT
TRBJ2-5 . . TRBV6-1 CASSEVSARRETQYF TGTGCCAGCAGTGAAGTATCCGCCAGGCGAGAGACCCAGTACTTC
TRBJ2-7 TRBD1 few TRBV7-2 CASSLTGASYEQYF TGTGCCAGCAGCCTTACAGGGGCCTCCTACGAGCAGTACTTC
TRBJ1-1 . . TRBV9 CASSKDESGTEAFF TGTGCCAGCAGTAAAGACGAGTCGGGCACTGAAGCTTTCTTT
TRBJ2-2 . few TRBV25-1 CASSATGKNTGELFF TGTGCCAGCAGTGCAACAGGGAAGAACACCGGGGAGCTGTTTTTT
TRBJ2-5 . . TRBV19 CASGPGGPDETQYF TGTGCCAGCGGCCCCGGGGGTCCAGATGAGACCCAGTACTTC
TRBJ2-5 . once TRBV7-6 CASSLDVSVSQQYF TGTGCCAGCAGCTTAGACGTGAGCGTTAGCCAGCAGTACTTC
TRBJ1-5 . once TRBV7-2 CASSLGEGNQPQHF TGTGCCAGCAGCTTAGGGGAGGGGAATCAGCCCCAGCATTTT
TRBJ2-5 . . TRBV7-2 CASSSPMAQETQYF TGTGCCAGCAGCTCTCCGATGGCTCAAGAGACCCAGTACTTC
TRBJ1-1 . . TRBV4-1 CASSQSVNTEAFF TGCGCCAGCAGCCAATCCGTGAACACTGAAGCTTTCTTT
TRBJ2-7 . . TRBV27 CASSLTGPKYEQYF TGTGCCAGCAGTTTGACGGGTCCTAAGTACGAGCAGTACTTC
TRBJ2-7 TRBD1 . TRBV7-9 CASSIQGAGEQYF TGTGCCAGCAGCATCCAGGGGGCGGGCGAGCAGTACTTC
TRBJ2-7 TRBD2 . TRBV27 CASSSLAGGLYEQYF TGTGCCAGCAGTTCCCTAGCGGGAGGCCTCTACGAGCAGTACTTC
TRBJ1-1 . . TRBV10-2 CASSSKGQGTEAFF TGCGCCAGCAGTTCCAAGGGGCAAGGGACTGAAGCTTTCTTT
TRBJ1-5 . . TRBV18 CASSNKGDINQPQHF TGTGCCAGCTCAAACAAAGGGGACATTAATCAGCCCCAGCATTTT
TRBJ1-2 . . TRBV20-1 CRAQGNTGYTF TGCAGGGCACAGGGAAATACTGGCTACACCTTC
TRBJ2-7 TRBD1 once TRBV19 CASSTSTGMEQYF TGTGCCAGTAGTACCTCGACAGGGATGGAGCAGTACTTC
TRBJ1-5 TRBD1 . TRBV6-5 CASSKMGQGLQPQHF TGTGCCAGCAGCAAGATGGGACAGGGGTTACAGCCCCAGCATTTT
TRBJ2-5 . . TRBV5-1 CASSPGQTSWQETQYF TGCGCCAGCAGCCCTGGACAGACCTCGTGGCAAGAGACCCAGTACTTC
TRBJ2-3 . . TRBV7-9 CASSLAGGTDTQYF TGTGCCAGCAGCTTAGCAGGGGGCACAGATACGCAGTATTTT
TRBJ2-2 . . TRBV9 CASSLAGQGTGELFF TGTGCCAGCAGCCTAGCGGGACAGGGGACCGGGGAGCTGTTTTTT
TRBJ2-7 . . TRBV10-1 CASSDPVSYEQYF TGCGCCAGCAGTGATCCGGTCTCCTACGAGCAGTACTTC
TRBJ1-1 . . TRBV4-1 CASSQAVMNTEAFF TGCGCCAGCAGCCAAGCAGTTATGAACACTGAAGCTTTCTTT
TRBJ2-7 . few TRBV29-1 CSVRVTIEQYF TGCAGCGTCAGGGTCACCATCGAGCAGTACTTC
TRBJ1-5 TRBD1 few TRBV5-8 CASSDAIDRAIYSNQPQHF TGTGCCAGCAGCGACGCTATCGACAGGGCTATCTATAGCAATCAGCCCCAGCATTTT
TRBJ1-1 . few TRBV10-3 CAISEIYRGFEAFF TGTGCCATCAGTGAGATTTATCGGGGTTTTGAAGCTTTCTTT
TRBJ2-7 . . TRBV4-3 CASSQDRGVLYEQYF TGCGCCAGCAGCCAAGATAGAGGCGTACTCTACGAGCAGTACTTC
TRBJ1-5 . . TRBV6-6 CASMYSRNQPQHF TGTGCCAGCATGTACTCCAGGAATCAGCCCCAGCATTTT
TRBJ1-1 TRBD1 . TRBV14 CASSLGQGNTEAFF TGTGCCAGCAGCCTGGGACAGGGGAACACTGAAGCTTTCTTT
TRBJ1-1 . once TRBV18 CASSLRTGRNTEAFF TGTGCCAGCTCACTTCGAACAGGGAGAAACACTGAAGCTTTCTTT
TRBJ2-7 . . TRBV7-2 CASSLEAYSYEQYF TGTGCCAGCAGCTTAGAAGCGTACTCCTACGAGCAGTACTTC
TRBJ2-3 . . TRBV14 CASSQGRLEAQYF TGTGCCAGCAGCCAGGGTCGACTAGAAGCGCAGTATTTT
TRBJ1-2 . . TRBV7-9 CASSFAEGYGYTF TGTGCCAGCAGCTTCGCAGAGGGCTATGGCTACACCTTC
TRBJ2-1 TRBD2 . TRBV7-3 CASSSTSDNEQFF TGTGCCAGCAGCTCGACTAGCGACAATGAGCAGTTCTTC
TRBJ2-2 TRBD1 . TRBV7-6 CASSFEGASTGELFF TGTGCCAGCAGCTTTGAGGGGGCGAGTACCGGGGAGCTGTTTTTT
TRBJ2-2 TRBD2 . TRBV30 CAWMTSGRNGELFF TGTGCCTGGATGACGAGCGGGAGGAACGGGGAGCTGTTTTTT
TRBJ1-1 . . TRBV28 CASSLSRGRDTEAFF TGTGCCAGCAGTTTGTCAAGGGGCAGAGACACTGAAGCTTTCTTT
TRBJ2-1 TRBD2 . TRBV6-4 CASSALSGGPSNEQFF TGTGCCAGCAGTGCCCTTAGCGGGGGGCCTAGTAATGAGCAGTTCTTC